A single count supports the clone carrying this T cell receptor (beta chain). The CDR3 has 16 residues. Germline V gene data show CDR1 as SEHNR and CDR2 as FQNEAQ (reference sequence). V was clipped by 4 bases and J by 0 bases, with 15 bases between them. The source of the sample is a study of T cell changes during pregnancy in multiple sclerosis. Method: immunoSEQ multiplex PCR; TCRdb's copy keeps in-frame clones and lacks some. The sample carries more than 60,000 clones, 90% to 95% recorded once. This clonotype was obtained from a female donor in good health, enrolled as a control in a pregnancy study. The chain is built from TRBV7-9 and TRBJ1-1; D gene ambiguous. The material sequenced was CD4+ T cells from peripheral blood mononuclear cells, taken in the third trimester of pregnancy. The DNA of the CDR3 is TGTGCCAGCAGCTCCATTTTGGGCAGCCTGAACACTGAAGCTTTCTTT. It translates to CASSSILGSLNTEAFF.